This T cell receptor (beta chain) emerged from a study of molecular identifiers for immune sequencing clone quantification. This clonotype was recorded only once. A single base separates this from a much larger clone, so it may be a read error. TCRdb itself ran the PCR reads through MiXCR, one entry per CDR3 protein. The repertoire has 97,000 or so distinct CDR3 sequences, roughly a quarter of them found once; the top ten carry about 0.94%. The sample was naive CD8+ T cells from blood, with Jurkat cell RNA spiked in. Subset: FACS-sorted CD8+CD4-CCR7+CD45RA+ naive T cells. This TCR was sampled from a human donor in good health. Some libraries in this study had Jurkat cell RNA spiked in.

This CDR3 is CSARDLGGPNVKLFF. The CDR3 DNA is TGCAGTGCTAGAGATTTGGGCGGGCCCAATGTAAAACTGTTTTTT. The chain couples TRBV20-1 to TRBJ1-4; unclear D gene. The length of the CDR3 is 15 residues. The germline CDR1 and CDR2 sequences are DFQATT and SNEGSKA (reference sequence).